This T cell receptor (beta chain) stems from a study of blood T cell repertoires in COVID-19. Study at large: The United States, Italy and Spain supplied acute and convalescent COVID-19 samples. Sample material is recorded as cDNA or gDNA derived from T cells, B-cell-depleted T cells, or PBMCs.

V lost 6 bases and J lost 6; bases outside the gene matches: 10. Germline V gene data show CDR1 as MNHEY and CDR2 as SVGAGI. CDR3 length: 14 amino acids. The authors' processing: Amplification from reference gene primers served as the basis for estimated nucleated cell counts. Some clones are missing from TCRdb's copy, which holds only in-frame ones; the method was immunoSEQ multiplex PCR. V and J calls and clone size follow that table, whereas D and trimming were derived from the DNA. The data hold some 99,000 clones, with 60% to 85% observed a single time. This sequence originates from a human donor in a cohort sampled during active or convalescent COVID-19. The gene calls are TRBV6-5 and TRBJ1-2; 7 positions match TRBD1. What was sequenced was peripheral blood. This CDR3 is CASSQRQGLDGYTF. DNA of the CDR3: TGTGCCAGCAGCCAGAGACAGGGTTTAGATGGCTACACCTTC.